This T cell receptor (beta chain) derives from a study of response to subunit inactivated influenza vaccine (dated by TCRdb to 2017 to 2018). For context, the study as a whole: To follow how T cells responded to a trivalent subunit inactivated influenza vaccine, the researchers relied on deep quantitative profiling of the T cell receptor repertoire.

Libraries came from RT-PCR. The sequencer was an Illumina HiSeq 2500. TCRdb reprocessing: public reads trimmed at Q25 with fastp, clones called with MiXCR, in-frame beta chains kept. Entries are consolidated by CDR3 protein sequence, retaining the most common genes and DNA. The sample table records approximately 680,000 distinct CDR3 sequences; about 15% of these occur just once. The leading ten clones occupy roughly 12% of the sample. On the study overall, not on this receptor specifically: It was suggested by the authors that each seasonal influenza vaccination may recruit only a limited number of new T cells.

This clonotype was seen more than once but under ten times. The target of this receptor is not known. No much larger clonotype is one base removed from it; base qualities were not supplied. Reading from cysteine to phenylalanine, the CDR3 counts 17 amino acids. Only the CDR3 part of the read is kept: 51 bases, read in frame from the first base. CDR1 and CDR2 were assigned from the germline V gene as SGHRS and YFSETQ. Germline trimming: 5 bases from V, 6 bases from J; junction bases outside gene matches: 12. The sequence was collected from a man aged 45-60 years who received an inactivated influenza vaccine. Donor details come from another sample of the same person, matched by shared clones. The V and J genes are TRBV5-1 and TRBJ1-6; 9 junctional bases match TRBD1. The source was PBMCs from blood, collected 11 to 12 days after vaccination. The encoded CDR3 is CASRRLNADRGNSPLHF. The DNA sequence reads TGCGCCAGCAGGCGGCTTAACGCGGACAGGGGTAATTCACCCCTCCACTTT.